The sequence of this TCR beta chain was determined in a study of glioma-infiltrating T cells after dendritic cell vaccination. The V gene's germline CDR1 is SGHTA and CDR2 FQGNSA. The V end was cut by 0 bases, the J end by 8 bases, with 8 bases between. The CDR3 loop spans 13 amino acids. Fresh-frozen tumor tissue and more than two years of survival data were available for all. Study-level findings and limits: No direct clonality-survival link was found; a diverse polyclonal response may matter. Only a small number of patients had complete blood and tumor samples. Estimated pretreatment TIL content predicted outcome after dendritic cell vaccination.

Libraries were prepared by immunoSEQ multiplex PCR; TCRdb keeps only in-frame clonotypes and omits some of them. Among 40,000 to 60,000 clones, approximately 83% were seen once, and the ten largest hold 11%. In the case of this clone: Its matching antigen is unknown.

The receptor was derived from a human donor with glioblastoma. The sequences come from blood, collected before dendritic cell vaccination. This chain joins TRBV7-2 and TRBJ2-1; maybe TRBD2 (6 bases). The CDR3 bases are TGTGCCAGCAGCTTAGCGTGGGGGGATGAGCAGTTCTTC. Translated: CASSLAWGDEQFF.